This T cell receptor (beta chain) was observed in a study of Tregs in tolerant kidney transplant recipients. Data came from immunoSEQ multiplex PCR; TCRdb stores just in-frame clones and leaves some out. The table includes around 78,000 clones, around 93% detected once. This clonotype was sampled from a human donor who received a combined kidney and bone marrow transplant. Sequenced material: Tregs from blood, taken before the transplant.

Written as DNA, the CDR3 is TGCGCCAGCAGCTCTGGACAGGAGCCCTACGAGCAGTACTTC. Protein product: CASSSGQEPYEQYF. V is TRBV5-1 and J is TRBJ2-7; 7 nucleotides match TRBD1. This CDR3 spans 14 amino acids. CDR1 SGHRS and CDR2 YFSETQ come from the germline V gene. Germline trimming cut 3 bases from V and 2 bases from J; bases unmatched to any gene: 5.